One and the same sample provided the 21 T cell receptor beta chains below, sequenced in a study of T cells after yellow fever vaccination. TCRdb ran MiXCR on the 5' RACE reads and lists one entry per CDR3 protein. The profile shows hundreds of thousands of distinct CDR3 sequences, roughly a fifth of them singletons. The specimen was PBMCs, collected 21 days after the first yellow fever vaccination. The receptors originated from a man between 18 and 29 years old who received the YFV17D yellow fever vaccine.

The rearrangement uses TRBV4-3 and TRBJ2-1, with TRBD1 matching 8 bases. Looked up from germline, CDR1 is LGHNA and CDR2 is YSLEER. CDR3 length equals 14 residues. The V and J ends lost 1 base and 9 bases, in that order; junction bases with no gene match: 5. CDR3 coding DNA: TGCGCCAGCAGCCAAGTCGCAGGGGGCGGTGAGCAGTTCTTC. Protein product: CASSQVAGGGEQFF.

This clonotype has a count of ten or more. The chain recombines TRBV5-6 with TRBJ2-5; D may be TRBD2 (6 bases). There are 15 residues in the CDR3. Trimming took off 0 bases at V and 4 bases at J, with 13 bases between the two ends. Germline V gene data show CDR1 as SGHDT and CDR2 as YYEEEE. In DNA form, the CDR3 reads TGTGCCAGCAGCTTGGGGCTTTGGAGGGGAGAGACCCAGTACTTC. Translating gives CASSLGLWRGETQYF. Using reference TRBV5-6 and TRBJ2-5 for the parts outside the CDR3, the full variable domain is DAGVTQSPTHLIKTRGQQVTLRCSPKSGHDTVSWYQQALGQGPQFIFQYYEEEERQRGNFPDRFSGHQFPNYSSELNVNALLLGDSALYLCASSLGLWRGETQYFGPGTRLLVL.

The rearrangement joins TRBV19 to TRBJ1-1; 7 bases match TRBD1. Germline-derived CDR1 and CDR2 are LNHDA and SQIVND (reference sequence). The junction had 2 bases not matched to a gene; V was cut back by 3 bases and J by 1 base. The CDR3 covers 14 residues. In DNA, the CDR3 is TGTGCCAGTAGTATTTCAGGGGGGAACACTGAAGCTTTCTTT. It yields the protein CASSISGGNTEAFF.

This clonotype was counted many times. The chain has TRBV5-5 and TRBJ2-5; the D gene is possibly TRBD1 (6 bases). V was shortened by 4 bases and J by 1 base, with 17 bases between the two germline ends. The length of the CDR3 is 16 residues. Germline lookup yields CDR1 SGHKS and CDR2 YYEKEE (reference sequence). CDR3 protein: CASSVNPGQIQETQYF. As DNA, the CDR3 is TGTGCCAGCAGCGTCAACCCGGGACAAATCCAAGAGACCCAGTACTTC.

V is TRBV6-2 or TRBV6-3 and J is TRBJ2-7; 8 bases are a match to TRBD1. Looked up from germline, CDR1 is MNHEY and CDR2 is SVGEGT. The CDR3 runs to 13 residues. Losses at the gene ends were 8 bases for V and 6 bases for J; bases not matched to a gene: 9. The CDR3, as DNA: TGTGCCAGCTCTCCAGGGGGCCGATTCGAGCAGTACGTC. As protein: CASSPGGRFEQYV.

The chain uses TRBV6-1 and TRBJ2-3; 9 bases agree with TRBD2. CDR1 MNHNS and CDR2 SASEGT come from the germline V gene. Trimming cost V 5 bases and J 7 bases; bases outside gene matches: 7. CDR3 size: 14 residues. CDR3 in amino acids: CASSISGGRYTQYF. For the CDR3, the DNA is TGTGCCAGCAGTATAAGCGGGGGGAGGTATACGCAGTATTTT.

This clonotype was detected a few times. V usage is TRBV6-5 and J usage is TRBJ2-1; D ambiguous. The V end was cut by 2 bases, the J end by 6 bases, with 11 bases between. The CDR3 covers 14 residues. CDR1 and CDR2 (germline): MNHEY, SVGAGI. The CDR3 DNA is TGTGCCAGCAGTTACCCGGGTCTAGTCAATGAGCAGTTCTTC. Amino acid sequence: CASSYPGLVNEQFF.

In this sample, this clonotype turned up once. The chain recombines TRBV27 with TRBJ2-2; D not certain. The V gene lost 1 base and the J gene lost 6 bases, with 9 bases spanning the gap. Germline-derived CDR1 and CDR2 are MNHEY and SMNVEV (reference sequence). The CDR3 totals 14 residues. The CDR3 is CASSLYWGSGELFF. For the CDR3, the DNA is TGTGCCAGCAGTTTATATTGGGGTTCCGGGGAGCTGTTTTTT.

In its sample, this clonotype was seen a few times. The chain links TRBV7-2 to TRBJ1-1, with D hard to call. Germline assignment: CDR1 SGHTA and CDR2 FQGNSA. The V end lost 2 bases, the J end lost 11 bases, and 15 bases lay between the germline ends. This CDR3 spans 13 amino acids. This CDR3 reads CASSLKGIDLAFF. CDR3 DNA sequence: TGTGCCAGCAGCTTAAAGGGAATTGACTTGGCTTTCTTT.

This clonotype was picked up many times. The J gene is TRBJ1-4, the V gene TRBV7-2; 7 nucleotides agree with TRBD1. V gave up 4 bases and J gave up 7 bases; unmatched junction bases: 6. The germline gives CDR1 SGHTA, CDR2 FQGNSA. The CDR3 length is 14 residues. This CDR3 is CASSSQGGVEKLFF. Here the CDR3 DNA reads TGTGCCAGCAGCTCCCAAGGGGGCGTTGAAAAACTGTTTTTT.

This clonotype has at least ten counts. The chain couples TRBV11-2 to TRBJ2-1, with 9 bases identical to TRBD1. V trimming: 0 bases; J trimming: 7 bases; junction bases outside the gene matches: 13. CDR1 SGHAT and CDR2 FQNNGV come from the germline V gene. This CDR3 region has 18 residues. The CDR3 is CASSLEPGTGFGVNEQFF. CDR3 coding DNA: TGTGCCAGCAGCTTAGAGCCGGGGACAGGGTTCGGCGTGAATGAGCAGTTCTTC.

This clonotype was seen more than once but under ten times. This chain connects TRBV11-2 to TRBJ2-1; D possibly uses TRBD1 or TRBD2 (6 bases each). V was clipped by 3 bases and J by 6 bases, with 18 bases between them. Germline V CDR1 and CDR2: SGHAT, FQNNGV. CDR3 length: 16 amino acids. This chain's CDR3 is CASSFLLGGRGNEQFF. CDR3 in DNA: TGTGCCAGCAGCTTTCTACTTGGGGGGCGGGGCAATGAGCAGTTCTTC.

Many counts were recorded for this clonotype. V usage is TRBV20-1 and J usage is TRBJ1-1; no reliable D call. Germline assignment: CDR1 DFQATT and CDR2 SNEGSKA (reference sequence). The V and J ends lost 8 bases and 0 bases respectively, with 16 bases between them. The length of the CDR3 is 14 residues. The CDR3 nucleotides read TGCAGTCCCCTAAGTGGGGTAATGAACACTGAAGCTTTCTTT. This gives the protein CSPLSGVMNTEAFF.

The chain carries TRBV4-3 and TRBJ1-6; D not resolved. V was pared by 1 base and J by 8 bases, with 12 bases between. Germline assignment: CDR1 LGHNA and CDR2 YSLEER. The CDR3 has 15 amino acids. CDR3 sequence: CASSQVTTGDSPLHF. For the CDR3, the DNA is TGCGCCAGCAGCCAAGTTACGACGGGCGATTCACCCCTCCACTTT.

This sequence joins TRBV20-1 and TRBJ1-4; D gene unclear. The CDR3 consists of 14 residues. V lost 4 bases and J 2 bases, leaving 11 bases between the germline ends. CDR1 and CDR2 (germline): DFQATT, SNEGSKA (reference sequence). This CDR3 is CSATFGGTNEKLFF. In nucleotides, the CDR3 is TGCAGTGCTACTTTCGGAGGGACTAATGAAAAACTGTTTTTT.

V and J are TRBV12-3 or TRBV12-4 and TRBJ1-1; unclear D gene. The CDR3 spans 13 residues. Trimming removed 1 base at V and 5 bases at J, with 8 bases between. The CDR3 DNA is TGTGCCAGCAGTTTAGGCACGTGGACTGAAGCTTTCTTT. Protein sequence: CASSLGTWTEAFF.

This clonotype was observed a handful of times. The chain combines TRBV30 with TRBJ2-7; 8 bases map to TRBD1. This CDR3 region has 14 residues. With V trimmed by 0 bases and J by 3 bases, 4 bases remained unmatched. The germline CDR1 and CDR2 sequences are GTSNPN and SVGIG (reference sequence). The CDR3: CAWSVQDRVYEQYF. Here the CDR3 DNA reads TGTGCCTGGAGTGTTCAGGACAGGGTCTACGAGCAGTACTTC.

Only a few counts were recorded for this clonotype. The V and J genes are TRBV11-2 and TRBJ2-1; 9 nucleotides match TRBD2. V was pared by 0 bases and J by 8 bases, with 5 bases of the junction left unmatched. Germline V gene sequence: CDR1 SGHAT, CDR2 FQNNGV. The CDR3 has 15 amino acids. CDR3: CASSLERGGWDEQFF. In DNA, the CDR3 is TGTGCCAGCAGCTTAGAGCGGGGGGGCTGGGATGAGCAGTTCTTC.

The rearrangement joins TRBV19 to TRBJ1-2; D call uncertain. V was cut by 1 base and J by 8 bases, with 17 bases left in between. CDR3 length: 15 amino acids. The germline V gene encodes CDR1 LNHDA and CDR2 SQIVND (reference sequence). The CDR3, as DNA: TGTGCCAGTAGTATAGTGGCCCTGAGAAGGAGCGGCTACACCTTC. Protein product: CASSIVALRRSGYTF.

The V and J genes are TRBV27 and TRBJ2-2; D is ambiguous. Germline V gene lookup returns CDR1 MNHEY and CDR2 SMNVEV (reference sequence). This CDR3 is built from 13 residues. Trimming shortened V by 2 bases and J by 7 bases, and 8 bases separated the two germline ends. In DNA form, the CDR3 reads TGTGCCAGCAGTTTACCGGAAGGCGGGGAGCTGTTTTTT. This gives the protein CASSLPEGGELFF.

This clonotype was counted between two and nine times. The rearrangement joins TRBV7-2 to TRBJ2-2; perhaps D is TRBD1 or TRBD2 (5 bases each). V was shortened by 8 bases and J by 1 base, with 11 bases between the two germline ends. This CDR3 region has 14 residues. Germline-derived CDR1 and CDR2 are SGHTA and FQGNSA. The CDR3 region has the DNA TGTGCCAGCGGCGACAGCGGGAACACCGGGGAGCTGTTTTTT. Translation: CASGDSGNTGELFF.